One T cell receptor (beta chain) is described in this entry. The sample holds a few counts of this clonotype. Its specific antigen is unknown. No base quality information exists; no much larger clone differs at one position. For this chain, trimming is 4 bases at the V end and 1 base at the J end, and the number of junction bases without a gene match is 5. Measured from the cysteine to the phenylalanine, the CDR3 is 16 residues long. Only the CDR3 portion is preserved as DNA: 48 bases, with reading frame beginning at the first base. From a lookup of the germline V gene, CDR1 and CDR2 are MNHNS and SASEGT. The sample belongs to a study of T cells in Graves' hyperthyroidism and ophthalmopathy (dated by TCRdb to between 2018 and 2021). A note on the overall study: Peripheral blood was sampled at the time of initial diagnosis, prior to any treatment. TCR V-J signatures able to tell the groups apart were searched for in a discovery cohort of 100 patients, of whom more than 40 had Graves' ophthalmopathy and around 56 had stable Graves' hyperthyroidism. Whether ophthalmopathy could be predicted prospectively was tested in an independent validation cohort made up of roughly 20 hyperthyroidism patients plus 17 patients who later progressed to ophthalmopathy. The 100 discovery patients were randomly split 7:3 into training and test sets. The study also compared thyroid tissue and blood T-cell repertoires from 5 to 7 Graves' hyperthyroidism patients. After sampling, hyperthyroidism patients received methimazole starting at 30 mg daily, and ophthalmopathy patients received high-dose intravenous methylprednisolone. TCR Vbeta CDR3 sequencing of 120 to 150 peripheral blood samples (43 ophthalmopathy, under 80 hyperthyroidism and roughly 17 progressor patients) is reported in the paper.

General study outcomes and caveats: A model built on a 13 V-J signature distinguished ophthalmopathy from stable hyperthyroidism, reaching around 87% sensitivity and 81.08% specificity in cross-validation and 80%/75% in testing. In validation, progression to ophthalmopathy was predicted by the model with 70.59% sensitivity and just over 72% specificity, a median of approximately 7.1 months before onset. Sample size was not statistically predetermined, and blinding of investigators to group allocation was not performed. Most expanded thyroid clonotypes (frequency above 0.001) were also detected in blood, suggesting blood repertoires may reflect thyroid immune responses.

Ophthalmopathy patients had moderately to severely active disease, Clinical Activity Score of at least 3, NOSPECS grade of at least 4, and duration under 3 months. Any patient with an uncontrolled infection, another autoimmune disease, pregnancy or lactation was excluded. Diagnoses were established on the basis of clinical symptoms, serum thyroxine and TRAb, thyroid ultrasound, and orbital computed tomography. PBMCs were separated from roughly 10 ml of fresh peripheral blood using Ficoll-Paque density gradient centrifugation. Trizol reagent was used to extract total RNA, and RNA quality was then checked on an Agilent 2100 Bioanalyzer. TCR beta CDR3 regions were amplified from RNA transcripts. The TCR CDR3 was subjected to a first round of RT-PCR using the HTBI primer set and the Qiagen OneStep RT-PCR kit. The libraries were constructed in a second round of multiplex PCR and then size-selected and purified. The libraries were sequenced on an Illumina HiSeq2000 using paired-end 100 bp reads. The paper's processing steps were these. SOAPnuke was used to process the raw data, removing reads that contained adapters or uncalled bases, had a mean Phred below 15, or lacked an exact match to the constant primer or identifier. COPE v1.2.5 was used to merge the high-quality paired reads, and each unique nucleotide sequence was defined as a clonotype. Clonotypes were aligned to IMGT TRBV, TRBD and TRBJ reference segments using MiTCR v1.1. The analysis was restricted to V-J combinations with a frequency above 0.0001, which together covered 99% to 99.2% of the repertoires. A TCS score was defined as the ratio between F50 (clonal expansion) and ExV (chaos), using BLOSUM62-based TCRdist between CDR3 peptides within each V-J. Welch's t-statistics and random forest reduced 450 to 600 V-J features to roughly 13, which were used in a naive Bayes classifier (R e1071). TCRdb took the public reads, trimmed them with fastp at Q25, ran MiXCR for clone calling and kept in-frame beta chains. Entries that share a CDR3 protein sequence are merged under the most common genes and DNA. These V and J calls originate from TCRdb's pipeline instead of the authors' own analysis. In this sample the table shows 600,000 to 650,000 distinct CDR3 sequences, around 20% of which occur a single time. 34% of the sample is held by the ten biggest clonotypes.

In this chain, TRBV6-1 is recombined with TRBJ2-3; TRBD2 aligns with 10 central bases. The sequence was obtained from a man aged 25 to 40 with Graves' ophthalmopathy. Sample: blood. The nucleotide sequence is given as TGTGCCAGCAGTGCACCCGGGACTAGCGGCACAGATACGCAGTATTTT. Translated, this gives CASSAPGTSGTDTQYF.